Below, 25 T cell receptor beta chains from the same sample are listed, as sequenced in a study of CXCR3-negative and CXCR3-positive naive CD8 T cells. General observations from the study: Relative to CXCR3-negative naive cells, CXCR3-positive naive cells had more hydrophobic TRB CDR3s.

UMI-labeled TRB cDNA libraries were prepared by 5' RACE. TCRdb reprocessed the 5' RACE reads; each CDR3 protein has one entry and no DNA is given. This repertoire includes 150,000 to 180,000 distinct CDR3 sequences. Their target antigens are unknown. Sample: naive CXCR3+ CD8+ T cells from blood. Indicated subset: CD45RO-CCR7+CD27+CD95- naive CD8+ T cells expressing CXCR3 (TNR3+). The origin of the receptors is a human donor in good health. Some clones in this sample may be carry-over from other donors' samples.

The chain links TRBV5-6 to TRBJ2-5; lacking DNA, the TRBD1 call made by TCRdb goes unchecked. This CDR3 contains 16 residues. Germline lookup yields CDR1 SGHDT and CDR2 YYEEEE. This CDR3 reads CASSFRPGMGGETQYF.

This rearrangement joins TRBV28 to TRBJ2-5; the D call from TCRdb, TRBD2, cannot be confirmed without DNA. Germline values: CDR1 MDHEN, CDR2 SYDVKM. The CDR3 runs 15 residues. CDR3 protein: CASRSWAGQKETQYF.

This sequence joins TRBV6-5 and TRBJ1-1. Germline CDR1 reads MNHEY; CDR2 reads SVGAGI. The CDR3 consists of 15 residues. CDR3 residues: CASSYSRGLYTEAFF.

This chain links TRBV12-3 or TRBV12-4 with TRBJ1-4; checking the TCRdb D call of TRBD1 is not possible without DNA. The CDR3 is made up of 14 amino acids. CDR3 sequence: CASSFVGGREKLFF.

The CDR3 sequence is CATSEPTGNYGYTF. This chain connects TRBV24-1 to TRBJ1-2; the TCRdb call, TRBD1, lacks DNA for checking. The germline gives CDR1 KGHDR, CDR2 SFDVKD. The CDR3 spans 14 residues.

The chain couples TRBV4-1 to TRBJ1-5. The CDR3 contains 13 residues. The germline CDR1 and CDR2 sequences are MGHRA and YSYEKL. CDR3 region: CASSPNLNQPQHF.

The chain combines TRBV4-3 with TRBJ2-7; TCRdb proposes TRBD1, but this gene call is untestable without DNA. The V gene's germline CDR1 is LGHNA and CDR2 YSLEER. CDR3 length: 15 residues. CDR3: CASSQGPGTAYEQYF.

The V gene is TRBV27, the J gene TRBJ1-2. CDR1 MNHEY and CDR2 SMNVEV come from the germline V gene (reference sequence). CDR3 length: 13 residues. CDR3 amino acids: CASSFQASYGYTF.

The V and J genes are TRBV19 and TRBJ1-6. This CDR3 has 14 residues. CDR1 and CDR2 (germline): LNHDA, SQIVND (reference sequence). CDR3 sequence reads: CASRPEAENSPLHF.

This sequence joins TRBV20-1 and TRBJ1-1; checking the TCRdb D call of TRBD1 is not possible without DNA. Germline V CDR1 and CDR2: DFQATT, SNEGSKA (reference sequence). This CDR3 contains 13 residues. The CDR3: CSAIWGRDTEAFF.

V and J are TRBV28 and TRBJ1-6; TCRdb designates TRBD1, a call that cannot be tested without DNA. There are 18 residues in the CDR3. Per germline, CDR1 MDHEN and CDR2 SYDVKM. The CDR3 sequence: CASSLSGGLSSYNSPLHF.

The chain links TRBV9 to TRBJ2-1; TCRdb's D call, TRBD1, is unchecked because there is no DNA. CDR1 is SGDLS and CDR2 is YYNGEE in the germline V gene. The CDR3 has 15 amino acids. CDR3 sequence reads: CASSSQTVQRDEQFF.

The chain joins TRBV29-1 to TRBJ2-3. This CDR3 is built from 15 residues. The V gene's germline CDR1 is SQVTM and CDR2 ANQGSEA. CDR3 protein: CSVDSSRGRPDTQYF.

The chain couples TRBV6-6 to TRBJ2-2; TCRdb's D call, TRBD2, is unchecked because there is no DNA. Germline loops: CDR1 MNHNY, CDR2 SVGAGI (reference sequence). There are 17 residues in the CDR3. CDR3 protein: CASSPRLAGSYTGELFF.

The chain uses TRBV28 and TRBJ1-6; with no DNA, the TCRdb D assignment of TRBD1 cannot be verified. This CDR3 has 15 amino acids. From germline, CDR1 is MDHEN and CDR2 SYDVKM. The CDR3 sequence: CASSWAGGYNSPLHF.

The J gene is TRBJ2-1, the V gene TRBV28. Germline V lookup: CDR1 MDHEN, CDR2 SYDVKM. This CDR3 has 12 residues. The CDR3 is CASSLLGNEQFF.

This chain's CDR3 is CASSSSNYGYTF. This sequence joins TRBV28 and TRBJ1-2. Germline V gene data show CDR1 as MDHEN and CDR2 as SYDVKM. There are 12 residues in the CDR3.

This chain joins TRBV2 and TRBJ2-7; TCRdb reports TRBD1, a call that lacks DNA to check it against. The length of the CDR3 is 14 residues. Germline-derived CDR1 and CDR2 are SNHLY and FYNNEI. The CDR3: CASSRGGLSYEQYF.

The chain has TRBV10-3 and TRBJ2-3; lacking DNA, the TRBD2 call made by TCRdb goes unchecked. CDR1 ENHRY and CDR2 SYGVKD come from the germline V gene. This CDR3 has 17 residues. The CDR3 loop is CAISPGLAGTSTDTQYF.

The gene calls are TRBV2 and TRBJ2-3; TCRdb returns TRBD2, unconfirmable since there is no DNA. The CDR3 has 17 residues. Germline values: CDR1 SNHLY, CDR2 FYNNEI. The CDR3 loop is CASSEWIGRGDTDTQYF.

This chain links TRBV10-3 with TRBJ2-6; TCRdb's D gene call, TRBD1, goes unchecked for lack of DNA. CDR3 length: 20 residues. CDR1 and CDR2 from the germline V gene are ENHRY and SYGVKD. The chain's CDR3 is CAISDPRTGNSRSGANVLTF.

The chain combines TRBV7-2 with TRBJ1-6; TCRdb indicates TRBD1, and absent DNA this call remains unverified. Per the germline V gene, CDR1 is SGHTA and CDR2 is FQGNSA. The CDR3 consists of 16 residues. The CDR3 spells CASSLGRAGGNSPLHF.

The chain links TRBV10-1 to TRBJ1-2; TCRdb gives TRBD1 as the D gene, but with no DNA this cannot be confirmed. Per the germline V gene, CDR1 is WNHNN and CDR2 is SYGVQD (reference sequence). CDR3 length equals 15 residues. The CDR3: CASSARGPANYGYTF.

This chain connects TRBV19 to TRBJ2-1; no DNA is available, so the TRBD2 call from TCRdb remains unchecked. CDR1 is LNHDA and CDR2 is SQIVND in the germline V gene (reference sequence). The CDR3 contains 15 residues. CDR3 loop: CASLGTSGSEGEQFF.

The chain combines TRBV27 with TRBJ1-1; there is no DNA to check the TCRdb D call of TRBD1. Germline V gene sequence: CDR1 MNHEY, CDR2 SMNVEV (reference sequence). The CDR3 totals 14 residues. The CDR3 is CASSHGTANTEAFF.